The 13 T cell receptor beta chains in this list originate from one sample, sequenced in a study of blood T cells in healthy people across ages. Combining a sample-barcoded 5' primer with a J-beta primer mix, a second PCR ran for roughly 7 to 12 cycles. TCRdb re-called the 5' RACE reads through MiXCR, storing one row per CDR3 protein. The sample has 800,000 or so distinct CDR3 sequences, approximately 25% seen once. The sample was also linked to a second study, of T cells of mothers and their children.

The source material was blood. The source of these receptors is a boy between 5 and 17 years old in good health.

This chain connects TRBV4-3 to TRBJ2-2, with D perhaps TRBD1 (6 bases). The V gene's germline CDR1 is LGHNA and CDR2 YSLEER. V lost 3 bases, J lost 8 bases, and 16 bases lay in between. This CDR3 has 15 amino acids. DNA of the CDR3: TGCGCCAGCAGCCAGCCTGGCCAGGGGATGGGGGAGCTGTTTTTT. The encoded protein is CASSQPGQGMGELFF.

A few counts support this clonotype. CDR3 nucleotide sequence: TGTGCCTGCGGGACTGAGATTAGCAATCAGCCCCAGCATTTT. Protein product: CACGTEISNQPQHF. V usage is TRBV6-2 or TRBV6-3 and J usage is TRBJ1-5; D possibly corresponds to TRBD1 (5 bases). This CDR3 has 14 residues. Germline V CDR1 and CDR2: MNHEY, SVGEGT. V was clipped by 11 bases and J by 0 bases, with 14 bases between them.

As concerns this clonotype: One junction end disagrees with the germline gene, perhaps due to a read error. The J gene is TRBJ1-2, the V gene TRBV6-6; no definite D call. CDR1 is MNHNY, CDR2 SVGAGI, per germline (reference sequence). This CDR3 comprises 13 residues. This CDR3 reads CASSFYSNCGYTF. DNA for the CDR3: TGTGCCAGCAGTTTTTACAGTAACTGTGGCTACACCTTC.

As DNA, the CDR3 is TGTGCCAGCAGTTCGCTTCCCGGACAGTCTTCCTATGGCTACACCTTC. It codes for CASSSLPGQSSYGYTF. This chain connects TRBV28 to TRBJ1-2; a possible D gene is TRBD1 (6 bases). CDR1 MDHEN and CDR2 SYDVKM come from the germline V gene. With 4 bases removed from V and 4 bases from J, the gap between germline ends came to 19 bases. CDR3 length: 16 amino acids.

The chain uses TRBV4-2 and TRBJ2-1, with 10 bases matching TRBD2. Germline values: CDR1 LGHNA, CDR2 YNFKEQ. V gave up 0 bases and J gave up 6 bases; unmatched junction bases: 5. This CDR3 spans 16 amino acids. The CDR3 nucleotides are TGTGCCAGCAGCCAAGACCCCAGCGGGGGGGGCAATGAGCAGTTCTTC. It translates to CASSQDPSGGGNEQFF.

This clonotype was seen many times. This rearrangement joins TRBV29-1 to TRBJ2-5, with D tentatively TRBD2 (6 bases). Per germline, CDR1 SQVTM and CDR2 ANQGSEA. V lost 3 bases, J lost 3 bases, and 8 bases lay in between. CDR3 size: 12 residues. The CDR3 sequence: CSVEWGEETQYF. CDR3 DNA sequence: TGCAGCGTTGAGTGGGGGGAAGAGACCCAGTACTTC.

DNA for the CDR3: TGCGCCAGCAGCTCCGACAGGAGGGCAACTAATGAAAAACTGTTTTTT. Translating it yields CASSSDRRATNEKLFF. J is TRBJ1-4 and V is TRBV5-1, with D possibly being TRBD1 (6 bases). The V and J ends lost 3 bases and 0 bases respectively, with 12 bases between them. Germline V CDR1 and CDR2: SGHRS, YFSETQ. This CDR3 comprises 16 residues.

The gene calls are TRBV29-1 and TRBJ2-1; perhaps D is TRBD1 or TRBD2 (5 bases each). CDR3 length: 11 amino acids. V shed 6 bases and J shed 10 bases, with 13 bases lying between them. Per the germline V gene, CDR1 is SQVTM and CDR2 is ANQGSEA. DNA for the CDR3: TGCAGCGTGTCCGGGACCCCCGAGCAGTTCTTC. Amino acid sequence: CSVSGTPEQFF.

There are a few counts of this clonotype. The chain is built from TRBV4-3 and TRBJ1-6, with D maybe TRBD1 (6 bases). CDR3 size: 14 residues. The germline V and J ends were trimmed by 4 bases and 5 bases, with 9 bases remaining between them. Per germline, CDR1 LGHNA and CDR2 YSLEER. CDR3 nucleotide sequence: TGCGCCAGCAGCCGGGCAGGGGATAATTCACCCCTCCACTTT. Its protein is CASSRAGDNSPLHF.

This clonotype was seen a single time. The chain employs TRBV5-1 and TRBJ2-5; D might be TRBD1 (6 bases). The DNA end is a closer match to TRBJ2-1, so the J assignment may be wrong. The CDR3 runs to 15 residues. The germline CDR1 and CDR2 sequences are SGHRS and YFSETQ. The CDR3 protein is CASSLARDNYNEQFF. The CDR3 DNA reads as TGCGCCAGCAGCTTGGCCCGGGACAACTACAATGAGCAGTTCTTC.

V and J are TRBV28 and TRBJ2-1; the D is unclear. CDR3 length equals 14 residues. The germline gives CDR1 MDHEN, CDR2 SYDVKM. Trimming took off 7 bases at V and 0 bases at J, with 10 bases between the two ends. CDR3 nucleotide sequence: TGTGCCAGCACCGGTCAGAGCTCCTACAATGAGCAGTTCTTC. Translation gives CASTGQSSYNEQFF.

The V call is TRBV7-2, the J call TRBJ2-7; TRBD1 aligns across 7 bases. The CDR3 is 13 amino acids. Trimming took 5 bases from V and 7 from J; bases not matched to a gene: 8. In germline, CDR1 is SGHTA, CDR2 FQGNSA. For the CDR3, the DNA is TGTGCCAGCAGCCCGACAGGGTATGGGGAGCAGTACTTC. It encodes CASSPTGYGEQYF.

This clonotype was counted between two and nine times. The V and J genes are TRBV6-6 and TRBJ2-1, with 12 bases identical to TRBD2. The end of the DNA fits TRBJ2-5 better, so the J call may be wrong. Germline CDR1 MNHNY, CDR2 SVGAGI (reference sequence). The CDR3 totals 16 residues. CDR3 residues: CASSYPPSGGAETQYF. The CDR3 nucleotides read TGTGCCAGCAGTTACCCACCTAGCGGGGGGGCGGAGACCCAGTACTTC.